These 13 T cell receptor beta chains share one sample of origin, sequenced in a study of cytomegalovirus exposure and HLA in healthy donors. Amplification used 60 Vbeta primers and 13 Jbeta primers. TCRdb keeps only in-frame clones here, not all; method: immunoSEQ multiplex PCR. This sample's table has some 110,000 clones. The specimen sequenced was PBMCs. The origin of the receptors is a man aged 30-40 years in good health and CMV-seronegative.

This sequence joins TRBV5-6 and TRBJ2-1, with 10 bases aligning to TRBD2. Trimming removed 3 bases from V and 8 bases from J; junction bases left unmatched: 8. The CDR3 totals 15 residues. Germline V gene data show CDR1 as SGHDT and CDR2 as YYEEEE. CDR3 in amino acids: CASSSLAGVSYEQFF. CDR3 nucleotide sequence: TGTGCCAGCAGCTCGCTAGCGGGAGTCTCCTATGAGCAGTTCTTC.

The CDR3 here is CASSLGPGTGQPQHF. DNA of the CDR3: TGTGCCAGCTCACTTGGTCCCGGGACAGGGCAGCCCCAGCATTTT. The chain couples TRBV18 to TRBJ1-5; TRBD1 aligns across 9 bases. The V segment lost 4 bases and the J segment 7 bases; nucleotides outside the gene matches: 8. The CDR3 covers 15 residues. Germline CDR1 KGHSH, CDR2 LQKENI.

This chain links TRBV5-1 with TRBJ1-1; maybe TRBD1 (6 bases). V was cut by 0 bases and J by 2 bases, with 11 bases left in between. The germline V gene encodes CDR1 SGHRS and CDR2 YFSETQ. The CDR3 extends over 15 amino acids. The CDR3 loop is CASSLVTGINTEAFF. The CDR3 nucleotides read TGCGCCAGCAGCTTGGTAACAGGGATTAACACTGAAGCTTTCTTT.

V and J are TRBV29-1 and TRBJ2-5, with 8 bases lining up with TRBD1. With the DNA end fitting TRBJ2-7 better, the J assignment may be wrong. Germline V gene data show CDR1 as SQVTM and CDR2 as ANQGSEA. The CDR3 has 13 residues. The DNA for the CDR3 is TGCAGCGTTGACAGGGGGCCTGACTACGAGCAGTACTTC. Amino acid sequence: CSVDRGPDYEQYF.

The chain is built from TRBV29-1 and TRBJ2-2; D is possibly TRBD2 (5 bases). Germline-derived CDR1 and CDR2 are SQVTM and ANQGSEA. V gave up 6 bases and J gave up 7 bases, with 21 bases separating them. The CDR3 sequence is 15 residues long. In DNA form, the CDR3 reads TGCAGCGTAAGTGCCTCGCGGGCGCATCTCGGGGAGCTGTTTTTT. Amino acid sequence: CSVSASRAHLGELFF.

The chain is built from TRBV6-1 and TRBJ1-6; D possibly corresponds to TRBD1 (6 bases). The germline V gene encodes CDR1 MNHNS and CDR2 SASEGT. The V end was cut by 4 bases, the J end by 3 bases, with 22 bases between. The CDR3 is made up of 19 amino acids. The CDR3 DNA reads TGTGCCAGCAGTGCTCGGGGACAAGGTCCCACCAGCTATAATTCACCCCTCCACTTT. It encodes CASSARGQGPTSYNSPLHF.

The chain joins TRBV28 to TRBJ1-4; 8 nucleotides line up with TRBD1. Germline V gives CDR1 MDHEN, CDR2 SYDVKM. Trimming took 6 bases from V and 8 from J; bases not matched to a gene: 11. The CDR3 extends over 15 amino acids. CDR3 in amino acids: CASRSNQGAREKLFF. CDR3 nucleotides: TGTGCCAGCAGATCAAACCAGGGGGCGCGGGAAAAACTGTTTTTT.

J is TRBJ2-3 and V is TRBV6-6, with TRBD2 as a possible D gene (5 bases). The germline V gene encodes CDR1 MNHNY and CDR2 SVGAGI (reference sequence). Trimming pared 7 bases from V and 0 bases from J, leaving 11 bases between. The CDR3 is 14 residues long. Here the CDR3 reads CASTPGISTDTQYF. As DNA, the CDR3 is TGTGCCAGCACCCCCGGGATAAGCACAGATACGCAGTATTTT.

The V gene is TRBV4-2, the J gene TRBJ2-5; 9 nucleotides agree with TRBD2. Trimming removed 1 base from V and 1 base from J; junction bases left unmatched: 4. CDR1 is LGHNA, CDR2 YNFKEQ, per germline. CDR3 size: 16 residues. The CDR3 here is CASSQVTSGVQETQYF. The CDR3 DNA reads TGTGCCAGCAGCCAAGTGACTAGCGGAGTCCAAGAGACCCAGTACTTC.

The chain is built from TRBV30 and TRBJ2-7; D possibly corresponds to TRBD1 (7 bases). CDR1 and CDR2 from the germline V gene are GTSNPN and SVGIG (reference sequence). There are 15 residues in the CDR3. V lost 2 bases and J 2 bases, leaving 16 bases between the germline ends. The CDR3 sequence is CAWSLGGQIPYEQYF. The CDR3 coding sequence is TGTGCCTGGAGTCTGGGGGGACAGATACCCTACGAGCAGTACTTC. The full variable domain, with the rest looked up from reference TRBV30 and TRBJ2-7, is SQTIHQWPATLVQPVGSPLSLECTVEGTSNPNLYWYRQAAGRGLQLLFYSVGIGQISSEVPQNLSASRPQDRQFILSSKKLLLSDSGFYLCAWSLGGQIPYEQYFGPGTRLTVT.

The chain is built from TRBV7-9 and TRBJ2-7; TRBD2 matches 9 bases. Germline V CDR1 and CDR2: SEHNR, FQNEAQ (reference sequence). With 1 base clipped from V and 0 bases from J, the junction kept 4 bases outside the gene matches. There are 16 residues in the CDR3. The CDR3 DNA reads TGTGCCAGCAGCTTAGTAGCGGGAGAGAGCTCCTACGAGCAGTACTTC. Translating gives CASSLVAGESSYEQYF.

The V gene is TRBV4-3, the J gene TRBJ2-1; 9 bases line up with TRBD2. CDR3 size: 16 residues. The V gene end was trimmed by 0 bases and the J gene end by 2 bases; junction bases not matched to a gene: 2. Germline values: CDR1 LGHNA, CDR2 YSLEER. This CDR3 is CASSQDRLAAYNEQFF. CDR3 sequence (DNA): TGCGCCAGCAGCCAAGATAGACTAGCGGCCTACAATGAGCAGTTCTTC.

V gene TRBV7-8 combines with J gene TRBJ2-7, with D perhaps matching TRBD1 (5 bases). Per the germline V gene, CDR1 is SGHVS and CDR2 is FQNEAQ. The CDR3 is made up of 16 amino acids. With 2 bases removed from V and 0 bases from J, the gap between germline ends came to 14 bases. The CDR3 DNA is TGTGCCAGCAGCTTATCTGGACAAACTTCCTCCTACGAGCAGTACTTC. Residues: CASSLSGQTSSYEQYF.